The entry that follows covers one T cell receptor (beta chain) sequence. Its specificity is not known. Noted time point: week 47, end of study. Each vaccine dose was 300 ug of mutant IDH1 20-mer peptide, with topical imiquimod. This record belongs to a study of a mutant IDH1 vaccine in newly diagnosed glioma. Study outcomes and limitations: With respect to changes in top peripheral T cell clonotypes, pseudoprogression seemed unrelated. Vaccine-induced immune responses occurred in more than 80% of patients.

Sequencing was performed with immunoSEQ multiplex PCR; in TCRdb, only in-frame clones are kept and a portion is missing. The data show about 34,000 clones, about 86% seen once. This CDR3 comprises 15 residues. From germline, CDR1 is SGDLS and CDR2 YYNGEE. The ends were cut back, 4 bases at V and 2 bases at J, with 15 bases in the middle. The sequence was obtained from a woman aged 30 to 39 with glioma. This chain joins TRBV9 and TRBJ2-5; D possibly corresponds to TRBD1 (7 bases). The sample was PBMCs, taken from a glioma patient whose treatment included an IDH1 peptide vaccine. CDR3 sequence (DNA): TGTGCCAGCAGCCCTAGGAGGGGGCTACAAGAGACCCAGTACTTC. Amino acids: CASSPRRGLQETQYF.